The TCR beta chain under discussion was sequenced for a study of CD8+ T cells in alopecia areata. About the research overall: Twice daily, treated patients received 5 to 10 mg of oral tofacitinib.

Reverse transcription of extracted RNA yielded cDNA, which provided the sequencing template. Here immunoSEQ multiplex PCR was the method, and the copy in TCRdb shows in-frame clones only, minus some. The sample includes 130,000 or so clones, about 50% of them seen just once. Only one count was recorded for this clone. Germline V CDR1 and CDR2: SGDLS, YYNGEE. The V end was cut by 4 bases, the J end by 5 bases, with 12 bases between. This CDR3 is built from 13 residues. The TCR was taken from a human donor with alopecia areata. Sequenced here: CD8+ T cells sorted from blood, sampled at week 0. The gene calls are TRBV9 and TRBJ1-1; D perhaps matches TRBD1 (5 bases). The CDR3 spells CASSIGGGTEAFF. The CDR3 DNA reads TGTGCCAGCAGCATCGGGGGAGGGACTGAAGCTTTCTTT.